This is a list of T cell receptor beta chains from one sample in a study of blood T cell repertoires in COVID-19. Libraries were prepared by immunoSEQ multiplex PCR; TCRdb keeps only in-frame clonotypes and omits some of them. The profile covers tens of thousands of clones, with 88% appearing a single time and roughly a fifth taken by the ten largest. Input material: peripheral blood. The receptors stem from a woman between 45 and 60 years old with active or convalescent COVID-19. CDR3s include the opening cysteine and the closing phenylalanine or tryptophan. Fields, in order: V gene, D gene, clone size, J gene, CDR3 protein, CDR3 DNA. D genes are given only for firm matches. Part of the rows lack a size; the others show once, few, many or a class for expanded clones.

>TRBV7-3|TRBD2|.|TRBJ2-1
CASSLMPGGGYNEQFF
TGTGCCAGCAGCTTAATGCCGGGAGGGGGCTACAATGAGCAGTTCTTC
>TRBV12-5|TRBD1|.|TRBJ1-5
CASGPTGSRDQPQHF
TGTGCTAGTGGGCCGACAGGGTCGAGGGATCAGCCCCAGCATTTT
>TRBV27|.|.|TRBJ1-5
CSSTGGSNQPQHF
TGCTCATCGACCGGGGGAAGCAATCAGCCCCAGCATTTT
>TRBV6-1|TRBD1|.|TRBJ1-2
CASSEDRGGYGYTF
TGTGCCAGCAGTGAAGACAGGGGTGGATATGGCTACACCTTC
>TRBV7-8|.|once|TRBJ2-2
CASSLGTPPGELFF
TGTGCCAGCAGCTTGGGGACACCCCCCGGGGAGCTGTTTTTT
>TRBV13|.|few|TRBJ2-7
CASSLGVGALSGVQYF
TGTGCCAGCAGCTTAGGGGTGGGGGCCCTATCTGGGGTGCAGTACTTC
>TRBV10-2|TRBD2|.|TRBJ2-5
CASSESPRLAGGPNQETQYF
TGCGCCAGCAGTGAGTCCCCGCGGCTAGCGGGAGGGCCGAATCAAGAGACCCAGTACTTC
>TRBV9|.|.|TRBJ1-6
CASSVKGNPGLGRVVGSPLHF
TGTGCCAGCAGCGTAAAGGGGAACCCAGGGTTAGGCCGGGTTGTGGGTTCACCCCTCCACTTT
>TRBV27|.|few|TRBJ1-5
CASSSQGRGQPQHF
TGTGCCAGCAGTTCGCAGGGGCGAGGGCAGCCCCAGCATTTT
>TRBV7-8|TRBD1|.|TRBJ1-1
CASSLDRGWDTEAFF
TGTGCCAGCAGCTTAGACAGGGGTTGGGACACTGAAGCTTTCTTT
>TRBV4-1|.|.|TRBJ2-1
CASSMSSDNEQFF
TGCGCCAGCAGCATGAGTTCCGACAATGAGCAGTTCTTC
>TRBV29-1|TRBD1|.|TRBJ2-1
CSVNARGQGMYNEQFF
TGCAGCGTAAATGCAAGGGGACAGGGGATGTACAATGAGCAGTTCTTC
>TRBV12-5|.|few|TRBJ2-6
CASGLERSSGANVLTF
TGTGCTAGTGGTTTGGAGAGGAGCTCTGGGGCCAACGTCCTGACTTTC
>TRBV4-2|.|.|TRBJ2-7
CASSHSYEQYF
TGTGCCAGCAGCCACAGCTACGAGCAGTACTTC
>TRBV3-1/TRBV3-2|.|.|TRBJ2-5
CASSQDKGGGETQYF
TGTGCCAGCAGCCAAGATAAGGGGGGAGGGGAGACCCAGTACTTC
>TRBV10-1|TRBD2|.|TRBJ2-3
CASSPGAGVSDTQYF
TGCGCCAGCAGCCCGGGAGCGGGAGTTTCAGATACGCAGTATTTT
>TRBV3-1/TRBV3-2|TRBD2|.|TRBJ2-1
CASSHRLAGTLPGNEQFF
TGTGCCAGCAGCCATAGGCTAGCGGGGACCCTACCGGGCAATGAGCAGTTCTTC
>TRBV9|TRBD2|.|TRBJ2-1
CASSVGAGVSYNEQFF
TGTGCCAGCAGCGTAGGGGCGGGGGTGTCCTACAATGAGCAGTTCTTC
>TRBV19|TRBD1|.|TRBJ1-4
CATWKGATNEKLFF
TGTGCCACCTGGAAGGGGGCGACTAATGAAAAACTGTTTTTT
>TRBV21-1|.|.|TRBJ2-1
CASSRGSGRGYNEQFF
TGTGCCAGCAGCAGAGGGAGCGGGAGGGGTTACAATGAGCAGTTCTTC
>TRBV10-3|.|.|TRBJ2-2
CAISVEGANTGELFF
TGTGCCATCAGTGTAGAGGGAGCGAACACCGGGGAGCTGTTTTTT
>TRBV4-2|TRBD1|.|TRBJ2-4
CASSQEYRGNRVAKNIQYF
TGTGCCAGCAGCCAAGAGTACAGGGGGAATAGGGTAGCCAAAAACATTCAGTACTTC
>TRBV5-1|TRBD2|.|TRBJ2-1
CASSPPTSGRRNEQFF
TGCGCCAGCAGCCCTCCGACTAGCGGGAGACGGAATGAGCAGTTCTTC
>TRBV2|.|.|TRBJ1-2
CASSIDNERFYGYTF
TGTGCCAGCAGTATTGACAATGAACGTTTCTATGGCTACACCTTC
>TRBV11-2|.|.|TRBJ1-1
CASSPSELGARVTEAFF
TGTGCCAGCAGCCCAAGTGAACTGGGGGCGCGGGTAACTGAAGCTTTCTTT
>TRBV6-1|.|once|TRBJ1-3
CASSERPRPTRAGNTIYF
TGTGCCAGCAGTGAACGACCCAGGCCGACGAGGGCCGGAAACACCATATATTTT
>TRBV6-4|.|.|TRBJ1-5
CASSLTSGFNQPQHF
TGTGCCAGCAGTTTGACCTCGGGTTTCAATCAGCCCCAGCATTTT
>TRBV7-3|.|.|TRBJ2-3
CASSLSPGPDTQYF
TGTGCCAGCAGCTTATCTCCAGGGCCAGATACGCAGTATTTT
>TRBV4-2|TRBD2|.|TRBJ2-1
CASSQSFSGSIDEQFF
TGTGCCAGCAGCCAGTCTTTCAGCGGGAGCATTGATGAGCAGTTCTTC
>TRBV6-5|.|.|TRBJ1-2
CASSYSKQGRYGYTF
TGTGCCAGCAGTTACTCGAAGCAGGGCCGCTATGGCTACACCTTC
>TRBV5-4|TRBD1|few|TRBJ1-2
CASRMTGGLYGYTF
TGTGCCAGCAGGATGACAGGGGGACTCTATGGCTACACCTTC
>TRBV25-1|TRBD1|.|TRBJ2-2
CASSEYQGQGNTGELFF
TGTGCCAGCAGTGAATATCAAGGACAGGGGAACACCGGGGAGCTGTTTTTT
>TRBV6-4|.|.|TRBJ2-1
CASSVGGSYNEQFF
TGTGCCAGCAGCGTTGGAGGTAGCTACAATGAGCAGTTCTTC
>TRBV19|TRBD1|.|TRBJ1-2
CASSIELLRGRINGYTF
TGTGCCAGTAGTATAGAGTTGTTGAGGGGGCGCATCAATGGCTACACCTTC
>TRBV7-9|TRBD2|.|TRBJ2-7
CASSVAGGSSYEQYF
TGTGCCAGCAGCGTAGCGGGAGGGAGCTCCTACGAGCAGTACTTC
>TRBV7-9|.|.|TRBJ2-5
CASSPRGFQETQYF
TGTGCCAGCAGCCCCCGGGGATTCCAAGAGACCCAGTACTTC
>TRBV18|TRBD2|.|TRBJ2-3
CASLSRGLAVIQDTQYF
TGTGCCAGCTTGTCGCGAGGACTAGCGGTGATTCAAGATACGCAGTATTTT
>TRBV2|TRBD1|.|TRBJ1-5
CASRGQGLGAQHF
TGTGCCAGCAGGGGACAGGGGCTTGGGGCCCAGCATTTT
>TRBV23-1|.|.|TRBJ2-2
CASSNIGQGEYLTNTGELFF
TGCGCCAGCAGCAACATTGGACAAGGCGAGTACTTAACGAACACCGGGGAGCTGTTTTTT
>TRBV10-2|.|.|TRBJ1-4
CASTGDEKLFF
TGCGCCAGCACAGGGGATGAAAAACTGTTTTTT
>TRBV7-6|.|.|TRBJ2-1
CASSLLNEQFF
TGTGCCAGCAGCTTACTCAATGAGCAGTTCTTC
>TRBV7-3|TRBD2|.|TRBJ2-3
CASSPLSGRSTDTQYF
TGTGCCAGCAGTCCCCTCAGCGGGAGGAGCACAGATACGCAGTATTTT
>TRBV21-1|.|.|TRBJ1-6
CASSKGAGAAYNSPLHF
TGTGCCAGCAGCAAAGGGGCGGGGGCAGCCTATAATTCACCCCTCCACTTT
>TRBV24-1|.|.|TRBJ2-3
CATSDEGAGTDTQYF
TGTGCCACCAGTGATGAAGGAGCGGGCACAGATACGCAGTATTTT
>TRBV7-3|.|.|TRBJ2-1
CASSVADTSYNEQFF
TGTGCCAGCAGCGTTGCGGACACCTCCTACAATGAGCAGTTCTTC
>TRBV11-2|TRBD2|.|TRBJ2-3
CASSFISGSNPVTDTQYF
TGTGCCAGCAGCTTTATAAGCGGGAGTAACCCCGTAACAGATACGCAGTATTTT
>TRBV29-1|TRBD2|.|TRBJ2-1
CSGGLAEGNEQFF
TGCAGCGGGGGACTAGCGGAGGGAAATGAGCAGTTCTTC
>TRBV4-1|.|.|TRBJ1-2
CASSHVTGLYYGYTF
TGCGCCAGCAGCCATGTCACAGGTCTTTACTACGGCTACACCTTC
>TRBV11-3|TRBD1|once|TRBJ2-5
CASSLGDRGVEETQYF
TGTGCCAGCAGCTTAGGGGACAGGGGTGTCGAAGAGACCCAGTACTTC
>TRBV5-4|TRBD1|.|TRBJ2-2
CASSKPGQGATGELFF
TGTGCCAGCAGCAAACCGGGACAGGGGGCCACCGGGGAGCTGTTTTTT
>TRBV5-5|.|.|TRBJ1-2
CASSLEWGPDGYTF
TGTGCCAGCAGCTTGGAATGGGGGCCGGATGGCTACACCTTC